These 22 T cell receptor beta chains share one sample of origin, sequenced in a study of shared clonotypes between healthy human individuals. CD45RO-negative cells were positively selected for CCR7, leaving out terminally differentiated effector memory CD45RA+ cells. The method was immunoSEQ multiplex PCR; TCRdb's version includes in-frame clones alone and lacks a portion of them. Here the sample spans over 750,000 clones, approximately 96% being singletons. Sequencing input: naive CD8+ T cells sorted from blood. These TCRs come from a man aged 25-40 years in good health.

As concerns this clone: This CDR3 is also generated by other DNA sequences in the sample. The chain combines TRBV4-3 with TRBJ2-7, with TRBD2 identical over 8 bases. The CDR3 length is 14 residues. The trim removed 1 base at V and 3 bases at J, leaving 2 bases unmatched. Germline V CDR1 and CDR2: LGHNA, YSLEER. The CDR3 sequence is CASSQGLASYEQYF. The CDR3 region has the DNA TGCGCCAGCAGCCAAGGACTAGCGAGCTACGAGCAGTACTTC.

About this clone: This sample also contains other DNA sequences that code for the same CDR3. This chain joins TRBV20-1 and TRBJ1-1; D is ambiguous. The V end lost 5 bases, the J end lost 3 bases, and 7 bases lay between the germline ends. Germline lookup yields CDR1 DFQATT and CDR2 SNEGSKA (reference sequence). CDR3 length: 11 residues. The CDR3 protein is CSAHSYTEAFF. DNA for the CDR3: TGCAGTGCTCATAGTTACACTGAAGCTTTCTTT.

This sequence joins TRBV6-1 and TRBJ1-1; the D is unclear. The CDR3 length is 16 residues. The germline CDR1 and CDR2 sequences are MNHNS and SASEGT. Trimming removed 2 bases at V and 3 bases at J, with 16 bases between. This chain's CDR3 is CASSEILGEWDTEAFF. The DNA of the CDR3 is TGTGCCAGCAGTGAAATTCTCGGGGAGTGGGACACTGAAGCTTTCTTT.

V and J are TRBV15 and TRBJ2-7; 7 positions agree with TRBD2. From germline, CDR1 is LNHNV and CDR2 YYDKDF (reference sequence). The CDR3 has 16 amino acids. Germline trimming cut 0 bases from V and 3 bases from J; bases unmatched to any gene: 8. The CDR3 here is CATSRDRGVANYEQYF. CDR3 coding DNA: TGTGCCACCAGCAGAGATCGGGGGGTAGCAAACTACGAGCAGTACTTC.

The V call is TRBV7-9, the J call TRBJ2-1; possibly TRBD2 for D (6 bases). Per the germline V gene, CDR1 is SEHNR and CDR2 is FQNEAQ (reference sequence). V gave up 8 bases and J gave up 7 bases, with 15 bases separating them. The CDR3 totals 13 residues. Written as DNA, the CDR3 is TGTGCCAGCGTGGGCGGGACTGTGAATGAGCAGTTCTTC. Residues: CASVGGTVNEQFF.

The chain carries TRBV4-1 and TRBJ1-2; no clear D gene. The V end was cut by 0 bases, the J end by 1 base, with 9 bases between. Per germline, CDR1 MGHRA and CDR2 YSYEKL. The CDR3 length is 15 residues. The CDR3 here is CASSQDPGFNYGYTF. CDR3 DNA: TGCGCCAGCAGCCAAGATCCAGGCTTTAACTATGGCTACACCTTC.

The chain joins TRBV6-1 to TRBJ1-5; D ambiguous. This CDR3 comprises 17 residues. V was shortened by 2 bases and J by 3 bases, with 17 bases between the two germline ends. CDR1 is MNHNS, CDR2 SASEGT, per germline. CDR3 sequence reads: CASSEPSDRAYNQPQHF. The CDR3 nucleotides read TGTGCCAGCAGTGAACCAAGCGATCGGGCCTACAATCAGCCCCAGCATTTT.

The chain joins TRBV27 to TRBJ2-1; perhaps TRBD2 as D (5 bases). CDR3 length: 13 residues. Germline assignment: CDR1 MNHEY and CDR2 SMNVEV (reference sequence). Between the trimmed V and J ends, which lost 6 bases and 4 bases, there was a span of 10 bases. The CDR3 protein is CASSNRGYNEQFF. The CDR3 DNA follows: TGTGCCAGCAGCAACCGAGGGTACAATGAGCAGTTCTTC.

As regards this clone: Different DNA sequences within this sample yield the same CDR3. The rearrangement joins TRBV5-8 to TRBJ2-3; 7 positions agree with TRBD2. Germline CDR1 SGHTS, CDR2 YDEGEE. The V gene end was trimmed by 2 bases and the J gene end by 1 base; junction bases not matched to a gene: 4. This CDR3 is 15 amino acids long. The chain's CDR3 is CASSFGTSGTDTQYF. Here the CDR3 DNA reads TGTGCCAGCAGCTTCGGAACTAGCGGCACAGATACGCAGTATTTT. Filled out from reference TRBV5-8 and TRBJ2-3, the complete variable domain reads EAGVTQSPTHLIKTRGQQATLRCSPISGHTSVYWYQQALGLGLQFLLWYDEGEERNRGNFPPRFSGRQFPNYSSELNVNALELEDSALYLCASSFGTSGTDTQYFGPGTRLTVL.

In the case of this clone: Other DNA variants within this sample encode the same CDR3. The chain uses TRBV7-6 and TRBJ2-7; the D is unclear. Per the germline V gene, CDR1 is SGHVS and CDR2 is FNYEAQ. Trimming stripped 0 bases from V and 0 bases from J, with 3 bases between. CDR3 size: 13 residues. CDR3 nucleotide sequence: TGTGCCAGCAGCTTAGCTAGCTCCTACGAGCAGTACTTC. It yields the protein CASSLASSYEQYF.

The chain carries TRBV18 and TRBJ2-1; 7 bases are shared with TRBD2. The J segment lost 7 bases and the V segment lost 0 bases, leaving 9 bases of the junction unmatched. The CDR3 extends over 16 amino acids. Germline lookup yields CDR1 KGHSH and CDR2 LQKENI. The CDR3 bases are TGTGCCAGCTCACCACCCGGCGGGAGCCCGAGAAATGAGCAGTTCTTC. This codes for CASSPPGGSPRNEQFF.

The genes are TRBV28 and TRBJ1-1; D remains unclear. CDR1 is MDHEN, CDR2 SYDVKM, per germline. CDR3 length: 11 amino acids. Trimming left V 6 bases short and J 10 bases short, with 12 bases between. The CDR3 region is CASRKTGVAFF. CDR3 in DNA: TGTGCCAGCAGGAAAACCGGGGTAGCTTTCTTT.

The chain joins TRBV10-2 to TRBJ1-2; 8 bases are a match to TRBD1. CDR1 is WSHSY, CDR2 SAAADI, per germline. With V trimmed by 1 base and J by 6 bases, 4 bases remained unmatched. This CDR3 has 14 amino acids. As DNA, the CDR3 is TGCGCCAGCAGTGAGTTACAGGGGGGCGATGGCTACACCTTC. Translating it yields CASSELQGGDGYTF.

A single count supports this clone. The CDR3 sequence is CASSVGNYGYTF. CDR3 DNA sequence: TGTGCCAGCAGCGTAGGGAACTATGGCTACACCTTC. V and J are TRBV9 and TRBJ1-2; no definite D call. Trimming took off 0 bases at V and 2 bases at J, with 2 bases between the two ends. This CDR3 has 12 amino acids. Germline values: CDR1 SGDLS, CDR2 YYNGEE.

The rearrangement joins TRBV19 to TRBJ2-1; D unclear. The CDR3 runs 10 residues. Germline V CDR1 and CDR2: LNHDA, SQIVND (reference sequence). Trimming stripped 5 bases from V and 5 bases from J, with 1 base between. The CDR3 region is CASSDNEQFF. CDR3 DNA sequence: TGTGCCAGTAGTGACAATGAGCAGTTCTTC.

The DNA for the CDR3 is TGTGCCAGCAGCTTCGAAGATCAGCCCCAGCATTTT. Translation: CASSFEDQPQHF. The rearrangement links TRBV7-9 to TRBJ1-5, with no clear D. Germline lookup yields CDR1 SEHNR and CDR2 FQNEAQ (reference sequence). CDR3 length equals 12 residues. Trimming shortened V by 3 bases and J by 5 bases, and 5 bases separated the two germline ends.

J is TRBJ2-1 and V is TRBV7-9; 7 positions match TRBD2. V gave up 4 bases and J gave up 1 base; unmatched junction bases: 13. Germline V lookup: CDR1 SEHNR, CDR2 FQNEAQ (reference sequence). The length of the CDR3 is 18 residues. The CDR3 coding sequence is TGTGCCAGCAGCTCAACGGTCACCTCTAGCGGTTCCTACAATGAGCAGTTCTTC. This sequence encodes CASSSTVTSSGSYNEQFF.

This clone was detected only once. V gene TRBV7-9 combines with J gene TRBJ2-1; perhaps TRBD2 as D (6 bases). Germline V gives CDR1 SEHNR, CDR2 FQNEAQ (reference sequence). This CDR3 is built from 12 residues. V lost 3 bases, J lost 9 bases, and 9 bases lay in between. CDR3 nucleotides: TGTGCCAGCAGCTTTCTAGCGACTGAGCAGTTCTTC. Encoded protein: CASSFLATEQFF.

The chain combines TRBV7-2 with TRBJ2-2, with unresolved D. Per germline, CDR1 SGHTA and CDR2 FQGNSA. CDR3 length: 15 amino acids. The V end lost 1 base, the J end lost 0 bases, and 6 bases lay between the germline ends. In DNA, the CDR3 is TGTGCCAGCAGCTTAGGGCTATCGAACACCGGGGAGCTGTTTTTT. Translated, it gives CASSLGLSNTGELFF.

This rearrangement joins TRBV7-9 to TRBJ2-7; D may correspond to TRBD1 or TRBD2 (5 bases each). The V end was cut by 2 bases, the J end by 6 bases, with 20 bases between. The CDR3 consists of 16 residues. CDR1 is SEHNR and CDR2 is FQNEAQ in the germline V gene (reference sequence). CDR3 region: CASSLIPPPSGPEQYF. CDR3 nucleotides: TGTGCCAGCAGCTTAATCCCCCCCCCATCGGGACCCGAGCAGTACTTC. The full variable domain, rest sourced from reference TRBV7-9 and TRBJ2-7, is DTGVSQNPRHKITKRGQNVTFRCDPISEHNRLYWYRQTLGQGPEFLTYFQNEAQLEKSRLLSDRFSAERPKGSFSTLEIQRTEQGDSAMYLCASSLIPPPSGPEQYFGPGTRLTVT.

A note on this clone: The sample holds other DNA sequences that translate to the same CDR3. The chain employs TRBV10-3 and TRBJ1-5; perhaps TRBD1 as D (6 bases). This CDR3 contains 13 residues. CDR1 is ENHRY and CDR2 is SYGVKD in the germline V gene. Trimming removed 4 bases from V and 2 bases from J, with 6 bases in between. The CDR3 region has the DNA TGTGCCATCAGTGGACAGGGCAATCAGCCCCAGCATTTT. Residues: CAISGQGNQPQHF.

The chain carries TRBV25-1 and TRBJ2-7; D is unclear. The V gene's germline CDR1 is MGHDK and CDR2 SYGVNS. CDR3 length: 13 amino acids. With 5 bases removed from V and 0 bases from J, the gap between germline ends came to 8 bases. The CDR3 sequence is CASSPVHSYEQYF. Here the CDR3 DNA reads TGTGCCAGCAGTCCGGTTCACTCCTACGAGCAGTACTTC.